The entry below describes one T cell receptor (beta chain). Its antigen remains unidentified. From the germline J gene comes the end of the CDR3, since the read stops 3 residues before it. Only in-frame clones appear in the TCRdb table, and some are missing; sequencing was by immunoSEQ multiplex PCR. In total the sample includes about 81,000 clones, none of them seen once. The data were taken from a study of T cell clonality in common variable immunodeficiency. Study-level points and caveats: TCRbeta clonality was increased in CVID versus healthy controls. Shared TCRbeta clones were fewer between CVID subjects than controls.

Germline values: CDR1 SGHRS, CDR2 YFSETQ. The CDR3 contains 16 residues. Trimming removed 1 base from V and 0 bases from J, with 11 bases in between. This chain uses TRBV5-1 with TRBJ2-1; D may be TRBD1 (5 bases). The sequencing input was peripheral blood mononuclear cells. This TCR was recovered from a person between 18 and 69 years old in good health. CDR3 amino acids: CASSLQGSSSYNEQFF. The covered CDR3 bases are TGCGCCAGCAGCTTGCAGGGTTCTAGCTCCTACAATGAG.